Listed here are 14 T cell receptor beta chains from one sample, sequenced in a study of breast tumors, draining lymph nodes, adjacent tissues. TCRdb re-called the multiplex PCR reads through MiXCR, storing one row per CDR3 protein. The sample contains fewer than 30,000 distinct CDR3 sequences, 68% of which appear only once. Source material: tumor-adjacent breast tissue. The receptors were gathered from a female donor with breast cancer. Some clones in this sample may be carry-over from other donors' samples.

With respect to this clonotype: This likely comes from a read error, as the CDR3 has no conserved phenylalanine or tryptophan at its end. The limits of the CDR3 on the DNA are not certain, so only TCRdb's listed CDR3 is given. V gene TRBV20-1 combines with J gene TRBJ2-7; the table's D call, TRBD2, has no DNA check behind it. CDR1 is DFQATT and CDR2 is SNEGSKA in the germline V gene (reference sequence). The CDR3 has 13 amino acids, counting both end residues. The CDR3 loop is CSADPGLEPPALG.

This chain joins TRBV12-3 or TRBV12-4 and TRBJ2-1; no reliable D call. The CDR3 sequence is 11 residues long. The germline V and J ends were trimmed by 6 bases and 12 bases, with 12 bases remaining between them. The CDR3 coding sequence is TGTGCCAGCAGACTGACTCGCGGGCAGTTCTTC. Its translation is CASRLTRGQFF.

This chain connects TRBV19 to TRBJ1-5; possibly TRBD1 for D (5 bases). The CDR3 sequence is 17 residues long. CDR1 LNHDA and CDR2 SQIVND come from the germline V gene (reference sequence). Trimming cost V 3 bases and J 4 bases, with 19 bases left between them. CDR3 in DNA: TGTGCCAGTAGTATCCCCGGGGGGGGATCGAGGAATCAGCCCCAGCATTTT. Amino acid sequence: CASSIPGGGSRNQPQHF.

This chain joins TRBV29-1 and TRBJ2-7, with D perhaps TRBD1 (5 bases). CDR3 length equals 13 residues. V shed 6 bases and J shed 3 bases, with 15 bases lying between them. The germline V gene encodes CDR1 SQVTM and CDR2 ANQGSEA. As DNA, the CDR3 is TGCAGCGTAAAACAGGCTGCCCTCTACGAGCAGTACTTC. Its protein product is CSVKQAALYEQYF.

This sequence joins TRBV19 and TRBJ2-1, with TRBD2 matching over 10 bases. In germline, CDR1 is LNHDA, CDR2 SQIVND (reference sequence). This CDR3 comprises 16 residues. After removal of 4 bases from V and 6 bases from J, the junction contained 9 bases not matched to a gene. CDR3: CASSKPLAGLANEQFF. The CDR3 nucleotides are TGTGCCAGTAGTAAGCCACTAGCGGGATTGGCCAATGAGCAGTTCTTC.

This clonotype was recorded many times. The CDR3 spells CASSIGGGGGEETQYF. The CDR3 bases are TGTGCCAGTAGTATAGGTGGGGGGGGCGGAGAAGAGACCCAGTACTTC. V is TRBV19 and J is TRBJ2-5, with D possibly matching TRBD2 (7 bases). The CDR3 length is 16 residues. With 1 base removed from V and 3 bases from J, the gap between germline ends came to 15 bases. Germline V gene lookup returns CDR1 LNHDA and CDR2 SQIVND (reference sequence).

Many counts were recorded for this clonotype. The chain uses TRBV6-1 and TRBJ1-3; D possibly corresponds to TRBD1 (5 bases). V gave up 2 bases and J gave up 3 bases, with 8 bases separating them. CDR1 and CDR2 from the germline V gene are MNHNS and SASEGT. The CDR3 is 14 amino acids. DNA for the CDR3: TGTGCCAGCAGTGAATTCGGGGGTGGAAACACCATATATTTT. It encodes CASSEFGGGNTIYF.

J is TRBJ2-3 and V is TRBV24-1; D remains ambiguous. The CDR3 is made up of 15 amino acids. Deletions cut 4 bases from V and 4 bases from J, with 14 bases between. Per the germline V gene, CDR1 is KGHDR and CDR2 is SFDVKD. This CDR3 is CATSDRRLDADTQYF. CDR3 bases: TGTGCCACCAGTGACCGGAGACTCGACGCAGATACGCAGTATTTT.

A few counts support this clonotype. The J gene is TRBJ2-7, the V gene TRBV20-1, with D possibly TRBD2 on 5 matching bases. Trimming took 5 bases from V and 0 from J, leaving 14 bases between them. CDR1 is DFQATT and CDR2 is SNEGSKA in the germline V gene (reference sequence). The CDR3 covers 14 residues. The CDR3 nucleotides read TGCAGTGCTGGACCCACCGGGAACTCCTACGAGCAGTACTTC. Protein sequence: CSAGPTGNSYEQYF.

This clonotype came up many times. The rearrangement joins TRBV5-1 to TRBJ2-2; 9 bases are a match to TRBD1. V dropped 7 bases and J dropped 6; count of bases not matched to a gene: 7. This CDR3 has 14 residues. Germline lookup yields CDR1 SGHRS and CDR2 YFSETQ. The CDR3 DNA sequence: TGCGCCAGCTGCCGGGACAGGGCTCCCGGGGAGCTGTTTTTT. This encodes CASCRDRAPGELFF.

Sample share makes this clonotype medium-sized. The chain recombines TRBV7-9 with TRBJ1-6; weak D call: TRBD1 (5 bases). Germline loops: CDR1 SEHNR, CDR2 FQNEAQ (reference sequence). The CDR3 extends over 14 amino acids. The V end lost 5 bases, the J end lost 9 bases, and 14 bases lay between the germline ends. As DNA, the CDR3 is TGTGCCAGCAGCCTTATAGGTGGGGGTTCACCCCTCCACTTT. Amino acids: CASSLIGGGSPLHF.

This clonotype was counted only a few times. This rearrangement joins TRBV19 to TRBJ1-4; 11 bases match TRBD1. Germline trimming cut 5 bases from V and 10 bases from J; bases unmatched to any gene: 9. From germline, CDR1 is LNHDA and CDR2 SQIVND (reference sequence). This CDR3 spans 15 amino acids. The CDR3 loop reads CASSYGTGGIGKLFF. CDR3 DNA: TGTGCCAGTAGTTACGGGACAGGGGGTATTGGAAAACTGTTTTTT.

The CDR3 coding sequence is TGTGCCAGCAGTGTCGGCAGGGGAGAGACCCAGTACTTC. Translating it yields CASSVGRGETQYF. The rearrangement links TRBV27 to TRBJ2-5; the D gene is possibly TRBD1 (6 bases). Trimming removed 5 bases from V and 4 bases from J, with 11 bases in between. The germline V gene has CDR1 MNHEY and CDR2 SMNVEV (reference sequence). The CDR3 totals 13 residues.

This clonotype was observed a few times. The V gene is TRBV5-4, the J gene TRBJ2-7; 8 bases are shared with TRBD2. The germline V gene has CDR1 SGHNT and CDR2 YYREEE (reference sequence). CDR3 length: 18 residues. The trim removed 4 bases at V and 9 bases at J, leaving 24 bases unmatched. CDR3 region: CASSPERSLPGGPIGQYF. CDR3 DNA: TGTGCCAGCAGCCCGGAACGGTCTCTACCGGGAGGGCCTATCGGGCAGTACTTC. Combining the CDR3 with reference TRBV5-4 and TRBJ2-7 gives the whole variable domain ETGVTQSPTHLIKTRGQQVTLRCSSQSGHNTVSWYQQALGQGPQFIFQYYREEENGRGNFPPRFSGLQFPNYSSELNVNALELDDSALYLCASSPERSLPGGPIGQYFGPGTRLTVT.